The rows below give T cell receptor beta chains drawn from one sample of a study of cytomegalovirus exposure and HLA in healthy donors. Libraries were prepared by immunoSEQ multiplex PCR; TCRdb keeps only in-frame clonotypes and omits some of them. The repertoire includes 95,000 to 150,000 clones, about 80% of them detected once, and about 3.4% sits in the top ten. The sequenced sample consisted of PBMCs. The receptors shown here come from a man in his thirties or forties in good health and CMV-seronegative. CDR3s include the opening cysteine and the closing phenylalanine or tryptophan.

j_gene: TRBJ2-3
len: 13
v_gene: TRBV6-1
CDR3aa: CASTGGSTDTQYF

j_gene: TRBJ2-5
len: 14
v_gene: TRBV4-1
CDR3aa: CASSLRLGGETQYF

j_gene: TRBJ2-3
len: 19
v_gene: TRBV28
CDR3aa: CASSLIGLAGRGGTDTQYF

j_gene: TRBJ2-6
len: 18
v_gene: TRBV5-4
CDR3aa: CASSLDGTGSSGANVLTF

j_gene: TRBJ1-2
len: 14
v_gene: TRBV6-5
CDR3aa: CASSYGQGFMGYTF

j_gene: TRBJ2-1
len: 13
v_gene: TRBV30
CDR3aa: CAWSLGEGNEQFF

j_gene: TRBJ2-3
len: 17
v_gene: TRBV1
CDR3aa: CTSSQDLCGGCTDTQYF

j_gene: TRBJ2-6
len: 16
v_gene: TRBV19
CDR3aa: CASQTGGQSGANVLTF

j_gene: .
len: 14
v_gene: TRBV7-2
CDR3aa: CASSTQTGFYEQYF

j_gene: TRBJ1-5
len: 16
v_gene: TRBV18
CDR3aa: CASSQVTGGGNQPQHF

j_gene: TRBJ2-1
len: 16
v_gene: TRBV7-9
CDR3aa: CASSLGLAGVRREQFF

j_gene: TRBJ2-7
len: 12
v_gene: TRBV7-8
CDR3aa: CASSFGQGEQYF

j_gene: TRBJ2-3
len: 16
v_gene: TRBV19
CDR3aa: CASSTTHGTSGDTQYF

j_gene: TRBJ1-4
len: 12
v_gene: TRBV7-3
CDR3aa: CASSSSNEKLFF

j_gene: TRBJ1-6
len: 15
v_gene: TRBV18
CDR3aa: CASSITDTGGSPLHF

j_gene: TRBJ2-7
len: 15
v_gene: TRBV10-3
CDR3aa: CAISYGSQESYEQYF

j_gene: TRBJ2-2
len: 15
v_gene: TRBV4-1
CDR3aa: CASSLSGGNTGELFF

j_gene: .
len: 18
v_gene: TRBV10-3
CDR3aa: CAISDFGLGDRGDYEQYF

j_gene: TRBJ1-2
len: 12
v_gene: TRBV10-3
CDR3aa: CAISPDRGGYTF

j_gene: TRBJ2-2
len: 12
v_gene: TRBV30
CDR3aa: CAWSPLSGELFF

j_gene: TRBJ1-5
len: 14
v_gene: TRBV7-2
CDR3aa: CASSLRGSDQPQHF

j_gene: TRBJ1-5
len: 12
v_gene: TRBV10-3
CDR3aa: CASGTGDQPQHF

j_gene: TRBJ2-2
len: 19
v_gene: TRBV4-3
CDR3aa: CASSRKGAGGPANTGELFF

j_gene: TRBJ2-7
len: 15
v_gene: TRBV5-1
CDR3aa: CASSRISDSSYEQYF

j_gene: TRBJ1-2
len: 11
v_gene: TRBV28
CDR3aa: CASRYGYGYTF

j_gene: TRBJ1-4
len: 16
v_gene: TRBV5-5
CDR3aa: CASTNSSRSTNEKLFF

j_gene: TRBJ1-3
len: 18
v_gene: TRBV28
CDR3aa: CASSWGNRVRSSGNTIYF

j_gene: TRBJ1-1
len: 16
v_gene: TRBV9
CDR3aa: CASSPSNRGGVAGAFF

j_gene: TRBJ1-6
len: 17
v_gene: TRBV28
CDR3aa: CASSPIPPGQGPSPLHF

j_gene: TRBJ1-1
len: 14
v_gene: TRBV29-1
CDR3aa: CSVAQGGGFTEAFF

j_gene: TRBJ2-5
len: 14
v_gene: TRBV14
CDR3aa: CASSHWRGQETQYF

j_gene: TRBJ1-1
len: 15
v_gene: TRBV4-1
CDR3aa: CASSQPGQGNTEAFF

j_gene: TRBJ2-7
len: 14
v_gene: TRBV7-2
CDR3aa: CASTNLAGRGEQYF

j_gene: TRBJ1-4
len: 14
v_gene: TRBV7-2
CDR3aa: CASSYDTSREKLFF

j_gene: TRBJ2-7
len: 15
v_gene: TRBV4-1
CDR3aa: CASSQVTGGTYEQYF

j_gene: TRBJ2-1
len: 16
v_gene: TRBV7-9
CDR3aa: CASSSRGLAGTDEQFF

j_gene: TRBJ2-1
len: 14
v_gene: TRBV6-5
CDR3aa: CASSYVSRVGEQFF

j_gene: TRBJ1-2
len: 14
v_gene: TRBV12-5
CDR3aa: CASGLNSFPDGYTF

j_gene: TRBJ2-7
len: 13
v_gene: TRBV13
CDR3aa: CASSPTGFYEQYF

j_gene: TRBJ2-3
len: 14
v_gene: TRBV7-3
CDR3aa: CASSLIAVTDTQYF

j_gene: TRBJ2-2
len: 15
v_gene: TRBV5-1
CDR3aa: CASKGGGLAAGELFF

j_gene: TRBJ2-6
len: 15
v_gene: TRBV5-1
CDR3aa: CASSPTGTGANVLTF

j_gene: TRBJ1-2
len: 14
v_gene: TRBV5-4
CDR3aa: CASSRLGIFYGYTF

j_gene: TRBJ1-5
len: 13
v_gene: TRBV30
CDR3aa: CAWSGLTHQPQHF

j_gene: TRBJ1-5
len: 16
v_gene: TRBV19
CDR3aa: CASSTPGTGGFQPQHF

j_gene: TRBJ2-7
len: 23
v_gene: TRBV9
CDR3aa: CASSVEWLAGGGEPEWRSYEQYF

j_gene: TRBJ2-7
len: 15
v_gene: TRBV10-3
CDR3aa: CAISGVGTGTYEQYF

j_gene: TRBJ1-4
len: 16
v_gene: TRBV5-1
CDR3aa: CASSRFLDRASEKLFF

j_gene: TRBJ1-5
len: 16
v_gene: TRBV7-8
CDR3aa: CASRPGAREGNQPQHF

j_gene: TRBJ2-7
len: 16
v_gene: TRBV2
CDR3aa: CASSEGFLDSSYEQYF

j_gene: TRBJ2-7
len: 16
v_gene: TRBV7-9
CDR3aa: CASSLGSSGGLYEQYF

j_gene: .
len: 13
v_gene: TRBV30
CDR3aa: CAWSKKGGYEQYF